Following are 22 T cell receptor beta chains from one sample sequenced in a study of beta chain features in type 1 diabetes. Study-level points and caveats: Among patients with Type 1 diabetes, TCRB CDR3s were moderately but significantly shorter in every one of the four CD4+ subsets.

Antigens for these TCRs are unknown. Since all of the isolated RNA was reverse transcribed, expressed TCRB transcripts were what got sequenced. The repertoire was sequenced with immunoSEQ multiplex PCR; TCRdb's copy has only in-frame clones and lacks some. This sample carries roughly 330,000 clones, 13% of them seen once, and the ten largest clones take roughly 0.015%. The specimen sequenced was naive CD4+ T cells from blood. The receptor source for this set is a young woman with type 1 diabetes.

V gene TRBV20-1 combines with J gene TRBJ2-5; D is unclear. V lost 5 bases and J 8 bases, leaving 12 bases between the germline ends. Germline CDR1 and CDR2: DFQATT and SNEGSKA (reference sequence). The CDR3 is 11 amino acids. The CDR3 is CSARSMVTQYF. The DNA for the CDR3 is TGCAGTGCTCGGTCTATGGTTACCCAGTACTTC.

J is TRBJ2-7 and V is TRBV15; TRBD2 matches 9 bases. The V segment lost 0 bases and the J segment 4 bases; nucleotides outside the gene matches: 7. Germline CDR1 LNHNV, CDR2 YYDKDF (reference sequence). The CDR3 is made up of 16 amino acids. The CDR3 DNA reads TGTGCCACCAGCAGAGAGGCTAGCGGGAATTTGTACGAGCAGTACTTC. It is translated as CATSREASGNLYEQYF.

The chain joins TRBV27 to TRBJ2-1; 10 bases are a match to TRBD2. V lost 6 bases, J lost 8 bases, and 13 bases stayed unmatched. Per the germline V gene, CDR1 is MNHEY and CDR2 is SMNVEV (reference sequence). The CDR3 consists of 16 residues. CDR3 nucleotide sequence: TGTGCCAGCAGCTCTAGCGGGAGTAAGGCGAGGGATGAGCAGTTCTTC. It translates to CASSSSGSKARDEQFF.

Only a few counts were recorded for this clone. The rearrangement joins TRBV9 to TRBJ2-1; 12 bases fit TRBD1. Per germline, CDR1 SGDLS and CDR2 YYNGEE. The junction had 6 bases not matched to a gene; V was cut back by 4 bases and J by 7 bases. The CDR3 totals 15 residues. In nucleotides, the CDR3 is TGTGCCAGCAGCTTACGGGACAGGGGGCGGAATGAGCAGTTCTTC. Protein product: CASSLRDRGRNEQFF.

This clone showed up just a few times. The rearrangement joins TRBV11-3 to TRBJ1-2; 7 bases are a match to TRBD1. With 5 bases clipped from V and 3 bases from J, the junction kept 6 bases outside the gene matches. CDR1 is SGHNT, CDR2 YENEEA, per germline. The CDR3 sequence is 14 residues long. The CDR3 region is CASSLGQNYYGYTF. The CDR3 DNA is TGTGCCAGCAGCCTGGGACAGAATTACTATGGCTACACCTTC.

V usage is TRBV19 and J usage is TRBJ2-2, with a tentative D call TRBD2 (6 bases). Between the trimmed V and J ends, which lost 5 bases and 2 bases, there was a span of 12 bases. Germline CDR1 and CDR2: LNHDA and SQIVND (reference sequence). The CDR3 loop spans 15 amino acids. CDR3 DNA sequence: TGTGCCAGTAGTGCCGGGACTCCTAACACCGGGGAGCTGTTTTTT. It is translated as CASSAGTPNTGELFF.

The chain has TRBV19 and TRBJ2-7; D is perhaps TRBD1 (6 bases). CDR1 and CDR2 from the germline V gene are LNHDA and SQIVND (reference sequence). Trimming removed 9 bases from V and 4 bases from J, with 28 bases in between. This CDR3 is built from 17 residues. For the CDR3, the DNA is TGTGCCAGAGAGGACAGAGCTGCCTCGGAAGGAATTTACGAGCAGTACGTC. Translating gives CAREDRAASEGIYEQYV.

Note on this clone: This sample also contains other DNA sequences that code for the same CDR3. The chain recombines TRBV10-3 with TRBJ1-2; a weak D match, TRBD1 (6 bases). This CDR3 is built from 14 residues. V lost 2 bases to trimming and J lost 2 bases, with 9 bases between them. Germline CDR1 ENHRY, CDR2 SYGVKD. The CDR3 region is CAISEGQSNYGYTF. The CDR3 nucleotides are TGTGCCATCAGTGAGGGACAGTCGAACTATGGCTACACCTTC.

The J gene is TRBJ2-4, the V gene TRBV7-9, with D tentatively TRBD1 (5 bases). Germline assignment: CDR1 SEHNR and CDR2 FQNEAQ (reference sequence). V shed 5 bases and J shed 15 bases, with 20 bases lying between them. The CDR3 contains 13 residues. CDR3 nucleotides: TGTGCCAGCAGCACCGCTGAGCCTCCAGGGATGTACTTC. This gives the protein CASSTAEPPGMYF.

The chain is built from TRBV30 and TRBJ2-5; 8 nucleotides match TRBD1. CDR1 and CDR2 from the germline V gene are GTSNPN and SVGIG (reference sequence). The CDR3 is made up of 16 amino acids. Trimming cost V 3 bases and J 1 base; bases outside gene matches: 10. This chain's CDR3 is CAWRALGQATQETQYF. CDR3 DNA sequence: TGTGCCTGGAGGGCATTGGGACAGGCGACCCAAGAGACCCAGTACTTC.

The chain joins TRBV28 to TRBJ2-7; 9 bases align to TRBD2. The CDR3 has 14 amino acids. Germline V gene sequence: CDR1 MDHEN, CDR2 SYDVKM. V lost 7 bases to trimming and J lost 2 bases; unmatched junction nucleotides: 6. The CDR3 is CASNLGTSTYEQYF. Here the CDR3 DNA reads TGTGCCAGCAACCTCGGGACTAGCACCTACGAGCAGTACTTC.

CDR3 sequence: CASSFVLADEQFF. For the CDR3, the DNA is TGTGCCAGCAGCTTTGTGCTAGCAGATGAGCAGTTCTTC. The V gene is TRBV5-4, the J gene TRBJ2-1; D might be TRBD2 (5 bases). The CDR3 spans 13 residues. The V and J ends lost 2 bases and 8 bases respectively, with 11 bases between them. Germline V gene lookup returns CDR1 SGHNT and CDR2 YYREEE (reference sequence).

In this sample, this clone turned up a few times. The V gene is TRBV27, the J gene TRBJ1-2; TRBD1 agrees at 7 bases. Germline CDR1 MNHEY, CDR2 SMNVEV (reference sequence). The CDR3 totals 14 residues. J gave up 4 bases and V 3 bases, and 5 bases lay outside the gene matches. CDR3 in amino acids: CASSLKGAPYGYTF. CDR3 sequence (DNA): TGTGCCAGCAGTTTGAAGGGGGCGCCCTATGGCTACACCTTC.

This clone occurred a few times. This chain uses TRBV7-2 with TRBJ2-2; a weak D match, TRBD1 (5 bases). This CDR3 has 15 amino acids. The V end lost 1 base, the J end lost 3 bases, and 9 bases lay between the germline ends. Germline V CDR1 and CDR2: SGHTA, FQGNSA. The chain's CDR3 is CASSLVPRDTGELFF. DNA of the CDR3: TGTGCCAGCAGCTTAGTTCCCAGGGACACCGGGGAGCTGTTTTTT.

This rearrangement joins TRBV7-9 to TRBJ2-1, with unresolved D. This CDR3 is 15 amino acids long. Germline assignment: CDR1 SEHNR and CDR2 FQNEAQ (reference sequence). V was pared by 2 bases and J by 0 bases, with 8 bases between. CDR3 in amino acids: CASSLRVSSYNEQFF. CDR3 DNA sequence: TGTGCCAGCAGCTTACGGGTGAGCTCCTACAATGAGCAGTTCTTC. Full variable domain (rest looked up from reference TRBV7-9 and TRBJ2-1): DTGVSQNPRHKITKRGQNVTFRCDPISEHNRLYWYRQTLGQGPEFLTYFQNEAQLEKSRLLSDRFSAERPKGSFSTLEIQRTEQGDSAMYLCASSLRVSSYNEQFFGPGTRLTVL.

V usage is TRBV19 and J usage is TRBJ2-3, with D tentatively TRBD2 (6 bases). The germline V and J ends were trimmed by 10 bases and 2 bases, with 16 bases remaining between them. This CDR3 region has 14 residues. Germline V lookup: CDR1 LNHDA, CDR2 SQIVND (reference sequence). The CDR3: CATQTSPATDTQYF. In nucleotides, the CDR3 is TGTGCCACCCAGACTAGTCCCGCCACAGATACGCAGTATTTT.

A word on this clone: This sample also contains other DNA sequences that code for the same CDR3. This chain links TRBV28 with TRBJ2-7; D remains ambiguous. CDR3 length: 11 residues. Between the trimmed V and J ends, which lost 6 bases and 3 bases, there was a span of 6 bases. Germline V lookup: CDR1 MDHEN, CDR2 SYDVKM. The CDR3 region has the DNA TGTGCCAGCAGCCCAAACTACGAGCAGTACTTC. Translated, it gives CASSPNYEQYF. Using reference TRBV28 and TRBJ2-7 for the parts outside the CDR3, the full variable domain is DVKVTQSSRYLVKRTGEKVFLECVQDMDHENMFWYRQDPGLGLRLIYFSYDVKMKEKGDIPEGYSVSREKKERFSLILESASTNQTSMYLCASSPNYEQYFGPGTRLTVT.

A few counts support this clone. The V gene is TRBV18, the J gene TRBJ2-7; 8 bases map to TRBD2. Germline CDR1 and CDR2: KGHSH and LQKENI. V was clipped by 0 bases and J by 2 bases; unmatched bases: 0. The CDR3 has 14 amino acids. Here the CDR3 DNA reads TGTGCCAGCTCACCACCGGGACTAGCCTACGAGCAGTACGTC. Translated: CASSPPGLAYEQYV.

This clone has more than one count but fewer than ten. V and J are TRBV19 and TRBJ1-1, with a weak D call TRBD1 (6 bases). V shed 3 bases and J shed 0 bases, with 11 bases lying between them. This CDR3 spans 15 amino acids. Germline V gene sequence: CDR1 LNHDA, CDR2 SQIVND (reference sequence). This CDR3 reads CASSMWGPVNTEAFF. In nucleotides, the CDR3 is TGTGCCAGTAGTATGTGGGGGCCAGTGAACACTGAAGCTTTCTTT.

This clone has only a few counts. The V call is TRBV15, the J call TRBJ2-1; TRBD2 agrees at 9 bases. This CDR3 region has 16 residues. Looked up from germline, CDR1 is LNHNV and CDR2 is YYDKDF (reference sequence). Losses at the gene ends were 8 bases for V and 8 bases for J; bases not matched to a gene: 16. The CDR3 DNA reads TGTGCCACCCGTTCACGGGGCGGGAGGGCCATGGATGAGCAGTTCTTC. Residues: CATRSRGGRAMDEQFF.

In its sample, this clone was seen a few times. This chain connects TRBV1 to TRBJ1-1. TRBV1 is an annotated pseudogene. The CDR3 contains 12 residues. Written as DNA, the CDR3 is TGCACCAGCAGATTCCCGGGCACTGAAGCTTTCTTT. Protein: CTSRFPGTEAFF.

The chain is built from TRBV5-1 and TRBJ2-3, with TRBD2 matching over 11 bases. The CDR3 length is 16 residues. Germline loops: CDR1 SGHRS, CDR2 YFSETQ. V dropped 1 base and J dropped 5; count of bases not matched to a gene: 6. In nucleotides, the CDR3 is TGCGCCAGCAGCTTGCTGCTAGCGGGAGGTGGAGATACGCAGTATTTT. This codes for CASSLLLAGGGDTQYF.